This T cell receptor (beta chain) is from a study of cytomegalovirus exposure and HLA in healthy donors. Turning to the study itself: In a later analysis, it was reported that the roughly 120 validation repertoires had been produced on the same platform as the 666 repertoires belonging to the first cohort. Study-wide points: The dataset shows that most TCR sequences were rare, while some public TCRs occurred in many donors. The authors enumerated over 150 TCR beta chains as linked to cytomegalovirus. Reports indicated that the classifier achieved high specificity and sensitivity in diagnosing cytomegalovirus status.

The junction had 8 bases not matched to a gene; V was cut back by 2 bases and J by 5 bases. The V gene's germline CDR1 is KGHSH and CDR2 LQKENI. CDR3 length equals 15 residues. Of note for this clone: Its target is unknown.

Repertoires were generated with immunoSEQ multiplex PCR, while TCRdb's copy carries only in-frame clones and drops some. The sample carries some 86,000 clones, 90% to 95% recorded once. The V and J genes are TRBV18 and TRBJ2-5, with 7 bases matching TRBD1. This sequence was found in a woman aged 30 to 39 in good health and CMV-seronegative. Sequences were obtained from PBMCs. Here the CDR3 reads CASSPIRQGRETQYF. Written as DNA, the CDR3 is TGTGCCAGCTCACCAATCCGACAGGGTAGGGAGACCCAGTACTTC.